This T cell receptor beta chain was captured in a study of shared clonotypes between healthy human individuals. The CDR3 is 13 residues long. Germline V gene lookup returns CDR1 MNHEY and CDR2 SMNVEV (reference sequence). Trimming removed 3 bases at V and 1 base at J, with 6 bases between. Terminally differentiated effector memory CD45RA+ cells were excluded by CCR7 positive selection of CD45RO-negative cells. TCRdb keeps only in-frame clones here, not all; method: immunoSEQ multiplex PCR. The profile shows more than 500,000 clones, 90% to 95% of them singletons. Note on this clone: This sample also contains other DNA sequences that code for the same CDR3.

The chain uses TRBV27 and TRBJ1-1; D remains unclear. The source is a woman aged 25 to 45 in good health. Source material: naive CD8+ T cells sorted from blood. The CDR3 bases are TGTGCCAGCAGTTTCCCAGGGAACACTGAAGCTTTCTTT. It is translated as CASSFPGNTEAFF.